These 22 T cell receptor beta chains were sequenced from one sample in a study of T-cell reconstitution after alpha-beta-depleted transplantation in children. Unique molecular identifiers were incorporated during preparation of the TCRbeta library. MiXCR, applied by TCRdb to the PCR reads, yields one record per CDR3 protein. The sample contains approximately 89,000 distinct CDR3 sequences, 15% to 17% of which appear only once. Sample: PBMCs, mostly from graft donor cells, taken 180 days after TCRalphabeta/CD19-depleted stem cell transplant. The source is a male patient under 10 years old who had a stem cell transplant for acute lymphoblastic leukemia, so the T cells may come from the graft donor.

This clonotype was found a few times. The gene calls are TRBV5-1 and TRBJ1-5, with 7 bases matching TRBD1. The V segment lost 4 bases and the J segment 4 bases; nucleotides outside the gene matches: 14. Germline values: CDR1 SGHRS, CDR2 YFSETQ. This CDR3 spans 17 amino acids. The chain's CDR3 is CASSPNPGGQTNQPQHF. As DNA, the CDR3 is TGCGCCAGCAGCCCCAACCCAGGGGGACAGACGAATCAGCCCCAGCATTTT.

Here the CDR3 DNA reads TGTGCCAGCAGCTTCACAGGGACCGGCTACAATGAGCAGTTCTTC. It encodes CASSFTGTGYNEQFF. The chain joins TRBV14 to TRBJ2-1; D perhaps matches TRBD1 (6 bases). This CDR3 has 15 amino acids. In germline, CDR1 is SGHDN, CDR2 FVKESK. V lost 5 bases and J 3 bases, leaving 14 bases between the germline ends.

This clonotype was picked up a small number of times. This rearrangement joins TRBV20-1 to TRBJ2-2, with D tentatively TRBD1 (6 bases). The germline V and J ends were trimmed by 0 bases and 1 base, with 15 bases remaining between them. This CDR3 is 17 amino acids long. Germline V gene sequence: CDR1 DFQATT, CDR2 SNEGSKA (reference sequence). The DNA for the CDR3 is TGCAGTGCTAGAGATTCGTTCGGGACAAGGAACACCGGGGAGCTGTTTTTT. Protein sequence: CSARDSFGTRNTGELFF.

This clonotype was seen more than once but under ten times. The V and J genes are TRBV15 and TRBJ1-2; 7 bases fit TRBD1. Germline-derived CDR1 and CDR2 are LNHNV and YYDKDF (reference sequence). The CDR3 loop spans 13 amino acids. Trimming cost V 4 bases and J 4 bases; bases outside gene matches: 3. Written as DNA, the CDR3 is TGTGCCACCAGCATCGGGACAGTCTATGGCTACACCTTC. It translates to CATSIGTVYGYTF.

This clonotype has a handful of counts. V usage is TRBV6-1 and J usage is TRBJ2-1; TRBD2 aligns across 16 bases. The CDR3 loop spans 16 amino acids. V lost 5 bases to trimming and J lost 10 bases; unmatched junction nucleotides: 8. In germline, CDR1 is MNHNS, CDR2 SASEGT. The CDR3 spells CASSRGLAGGPGEQFF. Written as DNA, the CDR3 is TGTGCCAGCAGTAGGGGACTAGCGGGGGGGCCGGGGGAGCAGTTCTTC.

The CDR3 region has the DNA TGTGCCAGCAGCTTAGCTTTGCGGGGAGATCAGGCCGGGGAGCTGTTTTTT. Translated, it gives CASSLALRGDQAGELFF. The chain recombines TRBV7-8 with TRBJ2-2, with D perhaps TRBD2 (6 bases). Trimming shortened V by 0 bases and J by 6 bases, and 17 bases separated the two germline ends. There are 17 residues in the CDR3. The germline CDR1 and CDR2 sequences are SGHVS and FQNEAQ.

This clonotype was recorded at least ten times. V gene TRBV4-2 combines with J gene TRBJ2-6, with TRBD2 matching over 9 bases. Trimming removed 4 bases from V and 0 bases from J; junction bases left unmatched: 7. This CDR3 region has 18 residues. Germline CDR1 is LGHNA and CDR2 is YNFKEQ. The CDR3 loop reads CASSRGLAVDSGANVLTF. The CDR3, as DNA: TGTGCCAGCAGCCGGGGACTAGCAGTAGACTCTGGGGCCAACGTCCTGACTTTC.

J is TRBJ2-7 and V is TRBV5-6; 8 positions match TRBD1. CDR1 is SGHDT, CDR2 YYEEEE, per germline. With V trimmed by 4 bases and J by 1 base, 16 bases remained unmatched. This CDR3 comprises 18 residues. CDR3 residues: CASSPGQVLRPGSYEQYF. The DNA for the CDR3 is TGTGCCAGCAGCCCGGGACAGGTCCTCAGGCCCGGTTCCTACGAGCAGTACTTC.

This clonotype appeared a few times. This chain links TRBV6-2 or TRBV6-3 with TRBJ1-3; 7 bases match TRBD1. The CDR3 totals 19 residues. The V gene's germline CDR1 is MNHEY and CDR2 SVGEGT. Unmatched junction bases numbered 18, after V lost 7 bases and J lost 0 bases. In DNA, the CDR3 is TGTGCCAGCACTCTAGTTCTTCGGGGACAGAAGAGCTCTGGAAACACCATATATTTT. Its protein is CASTLVLRGQKSSGNTIYF.

Concerning this clonotype: At one of its ends the junction is not consistent with the germline gene, which may arise from a read error. V gene TRBV5-6 combines with J gene TRBJ2-5, with D unresolved. The CDR3 is made up of 12 amino acids. Germline values: CDR1 SGHDT, CDR2 YYEEEE. The CDR3 spells CAGSSTEETQYF. DNA for the CDR3: TGTGCCGGCAGCTCGACGGAAGAGACCCAGTACTTC. The variable domain in full, with the rest retrieved from reference TRBV5-6 and TRBJ2-5, is DAGVTQSPTHLIKTRGQQVTLRCSPKSGHDTVSWYQQALGQGPQFIFQYYEEEERQRGNFPDRFSGHQFPNYSSELNVNALLLGDSALYLCAGSSTEETQYFGPGTRLLVL.

This clonotype showed up many times. The chain is built from TRBV7-8 and TRBJ1-1; D not certain. Per germline, CDR1 SGHVS and CDR2 FQNEAQ. Trimming took 2 bases from V and 0 from J, leaving 10 bases between them. The CDR3 totals 15 residues. This chain's CDR3 is CASSLTYGMNTEAFF. The CDR3 DNA is TGTGCCAGCAGCTTAACATACGGTATGAACACTGAAGCTTTCTTT.

The V call is TRBV9, the J call TRBJ2-7; tentative D call: TRBD1 (5 bases). Per germline, CDR1 SGDLS and CDR2 YYNGEE. Trimming took 0 bases from V and 2 from J, leaving 9 bases between them. This CDR3 is built from 14 residues. CDR3 nucleotide sequence: TGTGCCAGCAGCGTAGAATGGGGCGCCTACGAGCAGTACTTC. Translated, it gives CASSVEWGAYEQYF. Supplemented by reference TRBV9 and TRBJ2-7, the full variable domain reads DSGVTQTPKHLITATGQRVTLRCSPRSGDLSVYWYQQSLDQGLQFLIQYYNGEERAKGNILERFSAQQFPDLHSELNLSSLELGDSALYFCASSVEWGAYEQYFGPGTRLTVT.

The rearrangement uses TRBV20-1 and TRBJ1-6; TRBD1 might be the D (5 bases). V was shortened by 0 bases and J by 4 bases, with 16 bases between the two germline ends. CDR1 and CDR2 (germline): DFQATT, SNEGSKA (reference sequence). This CDR3 contains 17 residues. The CDR3 spells CSARDNRKNLYNSPLHF. DNA for the CDR3: TGCAGTGCTAGAGACAACAGGAAAAACCTTTATAATTCACCCCTCCACTTT.

This clonotype showed up just a few times. The chain joins TRBV12-3 or TRBV12-4 to TRBJ2-1; weak D call: TRBD2 (6 bases). The CDR3 covers 16 residues. V gave up 7 bases and J gave up 5 bases, with 21 bases separating them. DNA for the CDR3: TGTGCCAGCATCCGCGGGACCCTAGTTCCCCACAATGAGCAGTTCTTC. This codes for CASIRGTLVPHNEQFF.

This clonotype was seen only a few times. This chain joins TRBV20-1 and TRBJ2-1; the D is unclear. V was shortened by 2 bases and J by 9 bases, with 14 bases between the two germline ends. The CDR3 has 13 residues. Germline loops: CDR1 DFQATT, CDR2 SNEGSKA (reference sequence). The CDR3 spells CSARLTSPGEQFF. CDR3 sequence (DNA): TGCAGTGCTAGATTAACTTCACCCGGTGAGCAGTTCTTC.

This clonotype has ten or more counts. V and J are TRBV27 and TRBJ1-4; tentatively, D is TRBD1 (5 bases). Trimming removed 6 bases at V and 7 bases at J, with 9 bases between. Germline CDR1 is MNHEY and CDR2 is SMNVEV (reference sequence). The CDR3 is 12 amino acids. The CDR3 DNA reads as TGTGCCAGCAGGGGCGGGGGTGAAAAACTGTTTTTT. Its protein product is CASRGGGEKLFF.

The J gene is TRBJ2-7, the V gene TRBV5-1; a possible D gene is TRBD1 (6 bases). This CDR3 has 14 residues. Germline loops: CDR1 SGHRS, CDR2 YFSETQ. With 4 bases removed from V and 6 bases from J, the gap between germline ends came to 17 bases. The CDR3 is CASSPGQRPREQYF. CDR3 DNA: TGCGCCAGCAGCCCAGGACAGAGGCCTCGCGAGCAGTACTTC.

This clonotype was found many times. V is TRBV6-5 and J is TRBJ1-1; weak D call: TRBD1 (5 bases). The CDR3 totals 15 residues. Germline values: CDR1 MNHEY, CDR2 SVGAGI. Trimming shortened V by 2 bases and J by 4 bases, and 14 bases separated the two germline ends. The CDR3 DNA reads as TGTGCCAGCAGTTACCCCCTCAAAGGGGCCACTGAAGCTTTCTTT. Protein sequence: CASSYPLKGATEAFF.

Ten or more counts support this clonotype. The chain carries TRBV4-2 and TRBJ1-5; perhaps TRBD1 as D (5 bases). Germline assignment: CDR1 LGHNA and CDR2 YNFKEQ. The V end was cut by 7 bases, the J end by 6 bases, with 13 bases between. This CDR3 comprises 13 residues. CDR3 loop: CASTPGEGQPQHF. CDR3 DNA: TGTGCCAGCACCCCGGGGGAGGGTCAGCCCCAGCATTTT.

The chain recombines TRBV29-1 with TRBJ2-3; D call uncertain. Germline V gene sequence: CDR1 SQVTM, CDR2 ANQGSEA. The CDR3 totals 14 residues. V was clipped by 4 bases and J by 0 bases, with 11 bases between them. CDR3 residues: CSVGPRVSTDTQYF. The DNA for the CDR3 is TGCAGCGTTGGTCCCCGGGTTAGCACAGATACGCAGTATTTT.

This clonotype was picked up a small number of times. The gene calls are TRBV7-2 and TRBJ2-1; 9 bases fit TRBD2. The CDR3 covers 15 residues. V gave up 3 bases and J gave up 2 bases; unmatched junction bases: 2. Germline values: CDR1 SGHTA, CDR2 FQGNSA. CDR3 amino acids: CASSFKRGAYNEQFF. In DNA, the CDR3 is TGTGCCAGCAGCTTCAAGCGGGGGGCCTACAATGAGCAGTTCTTC.

The chain couples TRBV7-2 to TRBJ1-1; D is uncertain. Between the trimmed V and J ends, which lost 3 bases and 4 bases, there was a span of 3 bases. Germline CDR1 reads SGHTA; CDR2 reads FQGNSA. CDR3 length: 11 residues. CDR3 nucleotide sequence: TGTGCCAGCAGCTTTATCACTGAAGCTTTCTTT. Translation: CASSFITEAFF.